Below, one TCR beta chain is given with its context. The specificity of this receptor is unknown. Nothing much larger sits one base from this clone, and base qualities are not available. In total, approximately 700 healthy bone marrow donors made up the cohort. All cohort members were sampled while nominally healthy, although unrecorded immune exposures were likely present. The donor was CMV seropositive and belonged to the group of about 290 seropositive cohort members. Every donor gave a peripheral blood sample, and the peripheral blood mononuclear cells from that sample were used for TCR beta sequencing. The Qiagen DNeasy Blood Extraction Kit was used to extract genomic DNA from the blood cell samples. The CDR3, cysteine through phenylalanine, is 15 amino acids long. Left in the record is the CDR3 DNA by itself, 45 bases read in frame from the first base. V is trimmed back by 5 bases and J by 4 bases, and the junction contains 9 bases that no gene match accounts for. The germline V gene encodes CDR1 MDHEN and CDR2 SYDVKM.

This specimen belongs to a study of cytomegalovirus exposure and HLA in healthy donors (dated 2017 in TCRdb). For the wider study: According to an earlier analysis of 550 to 750 of the donors, some 180 million T cells yielded 100 million or so unique TCR beta sequences and around 280 Gb of sequence data. Roughly 300 gigabases of sequencing data and 75 million to 85 million unique TCR sequences made up an early release that covered about 640 HLA-typed donors. Of the roughly 390 genotyped donors, roughly 85% fell in the genetic ancestry cluster associated with self-reported Caucasian donors. The study aimed to test whether signatures of past pathogen exposure could be identified by cataloging public T cell receptors. The T cell repertoires of around 730 subjects were profiled by immunosequencing and related to cytomegalovirus serostatus. In addition to the first cohort of roughly 670 subjects, a separate validation cohort of 120 different subjects was used. To predict cytomegalovirus infection status, the study brought together high-throughput TCR immunosequencing, statistical association of individual TCRs with disease status, and machine learning. In a later analysis, previously published TCR beta repertoires from roughly 710 donors were re-analyzed and high-resolution HLA genotyping was added so that TCR occurrence patterns could be studied. The later analysis used no new phenotypic data to find candidate immune exposures, relying instead on TCR beta sequences and their occurrence across donors. In an earlier analysis of 500 to 650 of the donors, high-throughput TCR beta sequencing was used to judge whether each TCR beta V gene segment behaved as functional or pseudogenic. Donor age, sex, ethnicity and CMV serostatus were compiled alongside the repertoire data. A later genetic analysis used genome-wide SNP genotypes for about 65% of the 666 donors, treating that subset as a discovery cohort. All discovery cohort repertoires had been generated on a single sequencing platform. HLA typing covered class I and class II loci at four-digit resolution. Typing coverage varied by locus: 629-630 donors for A, B, C, DRB1 and DQB1; roughly 500 for DQA1; about 570 for DPA1; roughly 450 for DPB1. Because of strong linkage in the cohort, five DR-DQ haplotypes were treated as single units for association and clustering. Among around 400 genotyped donors of the cohort, an average of roughly 230,000 unique TCR beta nucleotide sequences was sequenced per donor, of which roughly 17% were non-productive. Summary of the overall study and its limitations: When HLA alleles, especially DR and DQ, strongly co-occurred, TCR associations were difficult to assign to individual alleles. In a later analysis, 16,951 TCR beta sequences were associated with specific HLA alleles at a false discovery rate of 0.05. Most CMV-associated TCR beta chains appeared to be HLA-restricted in a later analysis, and the HLA associations seemed to be driven largely by CMV exposure. In the study, 150 to 200 TCR beta chains were listed as associated with cytomegalovirus. A group of highly shared sequence variants was considered likely to be a technical artifact of the sequencing pipeline. A later analysis found that HLA-associated TCR beta chains were more clonally expanded and had lower generation probabilities than equally common non-associated chains. The cohort was sequenced for TCR beta chains only, and without alpha or paired-chain data the features that could be detected were limited. Compared with the roughly 670-donor mean, donors in an Asian-associated ancestry cluster had fewer N-insertions in productive TCRs, according to a later genetic analysis. While some public TCRs were present in many individuals, most TCR sequences turned up only very rarely across donors. Because counts were too low, roughly 16 rarely observed V segments, including chromosome 9 orphons, were excluded from the earlier analysis of 587 of the donors. According to a later analysis, parvovirus B19, influenza, CMV and Epstein-Barr virus appeared linked to several top co-occurrence clusters. Because some donors lacked HLA typing at each locus, the association tests relied only on the typed subset. A further reported finding was that TCR beta sequences accurately predicted the HLA-A and HLA-B alleles for most subjects in the first cohort. The authors suggested that the approach could potentially be generalized to other disease states and immunological phenotypes. In an earlier analysis of approximately 590 of the donors, most TCR beta V segments appeared in productive rearrangements about 87% or about 30% of the time, broadly matching IMGT annotations. Correlated functional status among segregating V segments might be attributable to linkage disequilibrium, but an unknown experimental factor could not be ruled out. For the cohort, immune exposure information was limited to CMV serostatus. Some IMGT-functional V segments, including TRBV6-2 and TRBV6-3, could not be told apart with the 87-base-pair reads, so those segments were excluded. A later analysis found that TCR association rates varied across HLA loci, with DRB1 alleles showing the most associated TCRs and HLA-C alleles the fewest. In vitro tests confirmed that three of the cytomegalovirus-associated TCR beta chains recognize cytomegalovirus antigens. The classifier was reported to diagnose cytomegalovirus status with high specificity and sensitivity in both the original cohort and the validation cohort. Sequencing depth was assumed to be roughly uniform across donors in the presence/absence analyses, though that assumption may not hold. A later genetic analysis associated a missense DCLRE1C variant with V-gene and J-gene trimming of TCR beta chains, and an independent cohort replicated the association.

The method behind the library was the immunoSEQ multiplex PCR assay. The multiplex PCR relied on a mix of 60 forward primers for TCR Vbeta segments and 13 reverse primers for TCR Jbeta segments. A multiplex PCR assay on genomic DNA amplified the CDR3 region of rearranged TCR beta genes. The Illumina HiSeq System was used to sequence the amplified TCR beta libraries as 87-base-pair reads. The paper's data handling went like this. Across the 600 to 700 repertoires, a later analysis counted about 81 million unique TCR beta chains, approximately 12 million of which were shared by at least two donors. Raw reads were error-corrected and collapsed into unique sequences with a nearest-neighbor algorithm that merged closely related sequences to remove PCR and sequencing errors. To assign V, D and J gene segments, CDR3 sequences were aligned to IMGT reference sequences. For a sequence to be retained, a match of at least six nucleotides to both a V gene segment and a J gene segment was required. A rearrangement was called productive if the CDR3 had no stop codons and remained in frame with V and J, and every other rearrangement was called non-productive. Following IMGT convention, CDR3 was defined as the stretch from the second conserved V-encoded cysteine up to the conserved J-encoded phenylalanine. The earlier analysis of a few hundred of the donors excluded any sequence lacking an unambiguous match to a single V gene segment. An earlier analysis of 550 to 650 of the donors classified V segments as functional when productive rearrangements were above 56.7% and as segregating when the standard deviation between donors was above 5%. To diagnose cytomegalovirus status from the catalog of TCR beta chain sequences, a statistical classification framework was built. In a later analysis, TCR nucleotide sequences were compared against IMGT/GENE-DB human TR gene sequences so that V and J genes could be assigned. Using the TCRdist pipeline, a later analysis assigned CDR3 sequences along with most-parsimonious VDJ recombination scenarios. A later analysis defined each TCR beta chain by its CDR3 amino acid sequence plus V-gene family, and excluded reads lacking a unique V-gene family. A later analysis removed several hundred highly shared, low-generation-probability nucleotide sequences to deal with suspected cross-contamination and a sequencing artifact. A later analysis calculated a clonal expansion index for each public chain from normalized within-repertoire ranks of inferred template counts. Generation probabilities in a later analysis came from a VDJ recombination model fitted to out-of-frame rearrangements, and those results were checked against IGoR. Hypergeometric tests were used in a later analysis to score TCR-TCR, TCR-HLA and TCR-CMV co-occurrence, with a repertoire-size bias correction applied to the TCR pairs. In a later analysis, false discovery rates were estimated by permuting HLA or CMV assignments 20 times. A later analysis grouped co-occurring TCRs with DBSCAN, adding TCRdist sequence similarity when clustering within HLA-allele-positive subsets. Co-occurrence clustering excluded repertoires with fewer than 30,000 or more than 120,000 public chains, plus five with anomalous nucleotide sharing. This is the immuneACCESS table as TCRdb keeps it, with only in-frame sequences that have V and J called. A part of the clones is gone; compared with another copy, unresolved V genes explain less than half, and the rest is unexplained. The V and J calls and clone size were taken over from that table, and D and trimming were inferred from the DNA. Across this sample there are some 140,000 clones, with roughly three quarters seen only once. Together, the top ten hold less than 10% of the sample.

The sequence was collected from a man aged 30 to 45 in good health and CMV-seropositive. The source material was PBMCs. The chain is made from TRBV28 and TRBJ2-7, and TRBD1 aligns with 9 junction nucleotides. Here is the DNA: TGTGCCAGCAGTGGCGCCGAACAGGGGGCGTACGAGCAGTACTTC. This codes for CASSGAEQGAYEQYF.